These 8 T cell receptor beta chains were all obtained from the same sample, sequenced in a study of molecular identifiers for immune sequencing clone quantification. TCRdb re-called the PCR reads with MiXCR, one entry per CDR3 protein. The data contain nearly 650,000 distinct CDR3 sequences, around 25% of them singletons. Sample: naive CD8+ T cells from blood, with Jurkat cell RNA spiked in. The subset: FACS-sorted CD8+CD4-CCR7+CD45RA+ naive T cells. These receptors were taken from a human donor in good health. Some libraries in this study had Jurkat cell RNA spiked in.

A word on this clonotype: An end of the junction does not agree with germline; a read error may underlie this. The chain is built from TRBV27 and TRBJ2-7; D may be TRBD1 (6 bases). The CDR3 is 13 amino acids. Germline V lookup: CDR1 MNHEY, CDR2 SMNVEV (reference sequence). The CDR3 DNA sequence: TGTGCCAGCGGTTTGGGACAAGCCTACGAGCAGTACTTC. Protein product: CASGLGQAYEQYF.

This clonotype showed up many times. The chain carries TRBV5-8 and TRBJ2-4; D unresolved. In germline, CDR1 is SGHTS, CDR2 YDEGEE. The CDR3 is 17 amino acids. Trimming pared 0 bases from V and 0 bases from J, leaving 13 bases between. The CDR3 is CASSLGAGSLAKNIQYF. CDR3 in DNA: TGTGCCAGCAGCTTGGGCGCAGGCAGCCTAGCCAAAAACATTCAGTACTTC.

This clonotype appeared many times. The rearrangement uses TRBV12-5 and TRBJ1-1, with TRBD1 matching 9 bases. The germline gives CDR1 LGHNT, CDR2 FRNRAP. This CDR3 is built from 15 residues. V shed 5 bases and J 5 bases; nucleotides not matched to a gene: 9. The CDR3 is CASGKGQGSITEAFF. The DNA of the CDR3 is TGTGCTAGTGGTAAGGGACAGGGCTCGATAACTGAAGCTTTCTTT.

This clonotype came up a few times. The CDR3 region is CSASDTLNDEQYF. The CDR3, as DNA: TGCAGTGCTAGTGACACTCTAAACGACGAGCAGTACTTC. The rearrangement links TRBV20-1 to TRBJ2-7; D not resolved. CDR1 DFQATT and CDR2 SNEGSKA come from the germline V gene (reference sequence). The CDR3 runs to 13 residues. Trimming took off 3 bases at V and 5 bases at J, with 14 bases between the two ends.

This clonotype occurred a few times. V and J are TRBV5-4 and TRBJ1-1; no definite D call. Germline loops: CDR1 SGHNT, CDR2 YYREEE (reference sequence). V lost 2 bases and J 8 bases, leaving 7 bases between the germline ends. The CDR3 contains 11 residues. CDR3 loop: CASSFKDEAFF. In nucleotides, the CDR3 is TGTGCCAGCAGCTTTAAAGACGAAGCTTTCTTT.

The chain combines TRBV11-3 with TRBJ2-2, with TRBD2 matching 7 bases. Trimming cost V 2 bases and J 1 base; bases outside gene matches: 4. Germline CDR1 SGHNT, CDR2 YENEEA. The length of the CDR3 is 16 residues. The CDR3 DNA is TGTGCCAGCAGCTTAAAACTAGCGATGAACACCGGGGAGCTGTTTTTT. This encodes CASSLKLAMNTGELFF.

The chain is built from TRBV11-2 and TRBJ2-2, with 9 bases lining up with TRBD2. Germline-derived CDR1 and CDR2 are SGHAT and FQNNGV. The V segment lost 2 bases and the J segment 1 base; nucleotides outside the gene matches: 17. The CDR3 has 21 residues. The CDR3 loop is CASSLPFPFLGSGGNTGELFF. The CDR3 DNA reads as TGTGCCAGCAGCTTACCCTTCCCCTTCCTGGGTAGCGGGGGGAACACCGGGGAGCTGTTTTTT.

This clonotype was seen a few times. One junction end disagrees with the germline gene, perhaps due to a read error. The chain joins TRBV7-2 to TRBJ2-3, with D maybe TRBD2 (5 bases). Per germline, CDR1 SGHTA and CDR2 FQGNSA. The CDR3 totals 12 residues. The CDR3 DNA reads as TGTGCCAGCAGCTTCCTAGCAGATGCGCAGTATTTT. It translates to CASSFLADAQYF.